Sequencing of this T cell receptor beta chain was carried out in a study of STAT3 mutations in large granular lymphocyte leukemia. Study context: Roughly half of the longitudinally sequenced T-LGLL patients carried detectable canonical activating STAT3 mutations. Immunosuppressive therapy was given to more than half of T-LGLL patients.

General study findings and limits: In about 30% of the 18 patients, new TCR clonotypes emerged after therapy. Differing intervals and regimens complicate linking therapy response to clone burden. At least one immunodominant TCR beta clonotype appeared in every T-cell large granular lymphocyte leukemia patient.

The table came from immunoSEQ multiplex PCR; TCRdb's copy has only in-frame clones and leaves some out. The sample has approximately 4,400 clones; 62% are singletons. The CDR3 covers 18 residues. The germline CDR1 and CDR2 sequences are SEHNR and FQNEAQ (reference sequence). V lost 2 bases to trimming and J lost 2 bases; unmatched junction nucleotides: 14. As for this clone: Its target is not known.

The sequenced sample was PBMCs. The clonotype was recovered from a human donor with T large granular lymphocyte leukemia. Some clones in this sample may be carry-over from other donors' samples. The gene calls are TRBV7-9 and TRBJ2-7; 8 bases line up with TRBD2. The CDR3 sequence is CASSLTPLAGGETYEQYF. The CDR3 DNA sequence: TGTGCCAGCAGCTTAACCCCTCTAGCGGGCGGAGAAACCTACGAGCAGTACTTC.